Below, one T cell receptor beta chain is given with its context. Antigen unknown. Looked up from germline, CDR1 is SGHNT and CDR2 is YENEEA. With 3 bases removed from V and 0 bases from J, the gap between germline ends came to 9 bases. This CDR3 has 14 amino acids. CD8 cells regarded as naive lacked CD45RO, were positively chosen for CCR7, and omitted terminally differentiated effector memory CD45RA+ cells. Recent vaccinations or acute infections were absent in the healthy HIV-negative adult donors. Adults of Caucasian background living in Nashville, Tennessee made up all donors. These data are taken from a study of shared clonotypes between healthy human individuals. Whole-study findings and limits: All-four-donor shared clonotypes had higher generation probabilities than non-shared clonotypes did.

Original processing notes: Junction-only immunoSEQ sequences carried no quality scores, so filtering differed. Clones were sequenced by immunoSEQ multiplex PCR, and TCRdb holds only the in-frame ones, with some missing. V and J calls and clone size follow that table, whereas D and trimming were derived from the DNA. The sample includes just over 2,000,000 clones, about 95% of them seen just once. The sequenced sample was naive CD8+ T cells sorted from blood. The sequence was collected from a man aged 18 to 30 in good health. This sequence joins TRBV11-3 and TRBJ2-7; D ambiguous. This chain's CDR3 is CASSFGLGSYEQYF. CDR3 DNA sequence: TGTGCCAGCAGCTTTGGGTTAGGCTCCTACGAGCAGTACTTC. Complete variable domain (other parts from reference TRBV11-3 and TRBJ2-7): EAGVVQSPRYKIIEKKQPVAFWCNPISGHNTLYWYLQNLGQGPELLIRYENEEAVDDSQLPKDRFSAERLKGVDSTLKIQPAELGDSAVYLCASSFGLGSYEQYFGPGTRLTVT.